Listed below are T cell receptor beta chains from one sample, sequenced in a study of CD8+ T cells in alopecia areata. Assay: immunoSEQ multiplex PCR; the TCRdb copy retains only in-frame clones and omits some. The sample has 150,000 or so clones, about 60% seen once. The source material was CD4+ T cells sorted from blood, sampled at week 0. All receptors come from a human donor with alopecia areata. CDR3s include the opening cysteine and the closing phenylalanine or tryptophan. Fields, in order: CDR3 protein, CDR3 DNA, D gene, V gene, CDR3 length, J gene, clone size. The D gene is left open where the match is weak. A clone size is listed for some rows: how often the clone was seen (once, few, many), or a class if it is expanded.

CASSLAAEGYGYTF	TGCGCCAGCAGCTTGGCCGCGGAGGGCTATGGCTACACCTTC	.	TRBV5-1	14	TRBJ1-2	.
CASSRDPPNGYTF	TGCGCCAGCAGCCGCGATCCACCGAATGGCTACACCTTC	.	TRBV5-1	13	TRBJ1-2	.
CASSRSPGDTEAFF	TGTGCCAGCAGCCGAAGCCCGGGCGACACTGAAGCTTTCTTT	.	TRBV6-5	14	TRBJ1-1	.
CASSRDGQGIYGYTF	TGTGCCAGCAGCCGGGATGGACAGGGGATCTATGGCTACACCTTC	TRBD1	TRBV5-6	15	TRBJ1-2	.
CSVAGGETQYF	TGCAGCGTTGCTGGGGGAGAGACCCAGTACTTC	.	TRBV29-1	11	TRBJ2-5	.
CASSLSWDRGTDTQYF	TGTGCCAGCAGCTTATCGTGGGACAGGGGAACAGATACGCAGTATTTT	TRBD1	TRBV7-2	16	TRBJ2-3	.
CAWRPGPTNEKLFF	TGTGCCTGGAGGCCGGGACCGACTAATGAAAAACTGTTTTTT	.	TRBV30	14	TRBJ1-4	.
CASSTSGDPYEQYF	TGTGCCAGCAGCACTTCAGGGGACCCCTACGAGCAGTACTTC	.	TRBV6-5	14	TRBJ2-7	.
CASSFLGFGYTF	TGTGCCAGCAGCTTCCTCGGCTTTGGCTACACCTTC	.	TRBV7-8	12	TRBJ1-2	.
CASSPNGGETQYF	TGCGCCAGCAGCCCGAACGGGGGAGAGACCCAGTACTTC	.	TRBV5-1	13	TRBJ2-5	.
CASSSRSVPGNTIYF	TGTGCCAGCAGTTCCAGATCAGTTCCAGGAAACACCATATATTTT	.	TRBV6-1	15	TRBJ1-3	few
CASSPGRDQPQHF	TGTGCCAGCTCACCAGGGCGTGATCAGCCCCAGCATTTT	.	TRBV18	13	TRBJ1-5	few
CASSFQGGTEAFF	TGTGCCAGCAGCTTTCAGGGCGGCACTGAAGCTTTCTTT	.	TRBV11-2	13	TRBJ1-1	.
CASGSSFEETQYF	TGTGCCAGCGGATCTAGCTTTGAAGAGACCCAGTACTTC	.	TRBV6-5	13	TRBJ2-5	.
CASSQGPNEKLFF	TGCGCCAGCAGCCAGGGACCTAATGAAAAACTGTTTTTT	.	TRBV4-3	13	TRBJ1-4	few
CASSSQGYEQYF	TGTGCCAGCAGCAGCCAGGGTTACGAGCAGTACTTC	.	TRBV7-2	12	TRBJ2-7	.
CASSWGLAGNTGELFF	TGCGCCAGCAGCTGGGGACTAGCGGGGAACACCGGGGAGCTGTTTTTT	TRBD2	TRBV5-1	16	TRBJ2-2	once
CSATSGDTQYF	TGCAGCGCCACCTCCGGAGATACGCAGTATTTT	.	TRBV29-1	11	TRBJ2-3	.
CAWSVGNQETQYF	TGTGCCTGGAGTGTCGGGAACCAAGAGACCCAGTACTTC	.	TRBV30	13	TRBJ2-5	.
CASSQDLGRATNQPQHF	TGTGCCAGCAGCCAAGATCTTGGCAGGGCGACCAATCAGCCCCAGCATTTT	.	TRBV4-2	17	TRBJ1-5	.
CASSGATGNYGYTF	TGTGCCAGCAGCGGCGCCACAGGGAACTATGGCTACACCTTC	.	TRBV2	14	TRBJ1-2	.
CASRGRGSGTDTQYF	TGCGCCAGTCGGGGGCGGGGGTCTGGCACAGATACGCAGTATTTT	.	TRBV5-1	15	TRBJ2-3	.
CASSGETGITYEQYF	TGTGCCAGCAGTGGGGAGACAGGGATCACCTACGAGCAGTACTTC	TRBD1	TRBV2	15	TRBJ2-7	.
CASSEGTGSKQYF	TGTGCCAGCAGTGAAGGTACGGGGTCCAAGCAGTACTTC	.	TRBV2	13	TRBJ2-7	.
CATRRGEGYTF	TGTGCCACTCGGAGGGGGGAAGGCTACACCTTC	.	TRBV6-7	11	TRBJ1-2	.
CASIDREETQYF	TGTGCCAGCATTGACAGGGAAGAGACCCAGTACTTC	TRBD1	TRBV6-5	12	TRBJ2-5	.
CSGSTGKGTEAFF	TGCAGCGGTTCAACAGGGAAGGGCACTGAAGCTTTCTTT	.	TRBV29-1	13	TRBJ1-1	.
CASSLGTGVNYGYTF	TGTGCCAGCAGTTTAGGGACAGGCGTTAACTATGGCTACACCTTC	TRBD1	TRBV27	15	TRBJ1-2	.
CASSLQGLEGEAFF	TGTGCCAGCTCACTTCAAGGTCTAGAGGGTGAAGCTTTCTTT	.	TRBV18	14	TRBJ1-1	.
CASSSDRGPYEQYF	TGTGCCAGCAGCTCGGACAGGGGGCCCTACGAGCAGTACTTC	TRBD1	TRBV2	14	TRBJ2-7	.
CASTTVVGRTFF	TGTGCCAGCACCACCGTAGTCGGGCGAACGTTCTTC	.	TRBV7-2	12	TRBJ2-1	few